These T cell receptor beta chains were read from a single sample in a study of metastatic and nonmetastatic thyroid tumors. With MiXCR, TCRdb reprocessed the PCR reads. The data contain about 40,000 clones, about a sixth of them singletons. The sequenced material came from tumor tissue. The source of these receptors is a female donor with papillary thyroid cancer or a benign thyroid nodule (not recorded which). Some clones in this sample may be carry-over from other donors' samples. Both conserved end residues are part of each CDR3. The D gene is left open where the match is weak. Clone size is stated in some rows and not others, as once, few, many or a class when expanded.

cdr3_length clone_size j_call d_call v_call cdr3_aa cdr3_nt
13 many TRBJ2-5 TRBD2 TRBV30 CAWGGGFRETQYF TGTGCCTGGGGGGGGGGTTTTAGGGAGACCCAGTACTTC
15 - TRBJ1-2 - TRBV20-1 CSADGFGGGMYGYTF TGCAGTGCCGATGGCTTTGGAGGTGGAATGTATGGCTACACCTTC
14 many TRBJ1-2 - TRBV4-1 CASSQGVSADGYTF TGCGCCAGCAGCCAAGGCGTCAGCGCAGATGGCTACACCTTC
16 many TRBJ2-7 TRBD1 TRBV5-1 CASSSITGGRRYEQYF TGCGCCAGCAGCTCGATTACAGGGGGCCGCCGCTACGAGCAGTACTTC
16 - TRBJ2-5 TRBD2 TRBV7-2 CASSLRTSVLQESQYF TGTGCCAGCAGCTTGAGGACTAGCGTCTTGCAAGAGAGCCAGTACTTC
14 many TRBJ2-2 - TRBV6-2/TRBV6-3 CASSYSGPFGELFF TGTGCCAGCAGTTACTCGGGGCCCTTCGGGGAGCTGTTTTTT
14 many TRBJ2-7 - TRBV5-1 CASGGSVGSYEQYF TGCGCCAGCGGGGGGAGTGTCGGCTCCTACGAGCAGTACTTC
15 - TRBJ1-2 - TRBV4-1 CASSQDPGMQYGYTF TGCGCCAGCAGCCAAGATCCAGGGATGCAATATGGCTACACCTTC
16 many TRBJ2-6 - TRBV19 CASTGQRSSGANVLTF TGTGCCAGTACTGGACAGAGAAGCTCTGGGGCCAACGTCCTGACTTTC
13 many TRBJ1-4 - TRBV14 CASSHIDGVKLFF TGTGCCAGCAGCCATATTGATGGCGTAAAACTGTTTTTT
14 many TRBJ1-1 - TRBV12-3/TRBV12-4 CASSFGTMNTEAFF TGTGCCAGCAGTTTTGGGACTATGAACACTGAAGCTTTCTTT
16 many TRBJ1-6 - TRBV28 CASSLYRGAGNSPLHF TGTGCCAGCAGTTTATATCGGGGGGCGGGCAATTCACCCCTCCACTTT
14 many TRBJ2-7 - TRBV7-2 CASSLGGGLYEQYF TGTGCCAGCAGCTTAGGGGGGGGGCTGTACGAGCAGTACTTC
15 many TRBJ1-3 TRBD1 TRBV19 CASSRTGGQRNTIYF TGTGCCAGTAGTAGGACAGGGGGCCAGAGAAACACCATATATTTT
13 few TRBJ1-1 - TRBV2 CASTELENTEAFF TGTGCCAGCACCGAACTGGAGAACACTGAAGCTTTCTTT
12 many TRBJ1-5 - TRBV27 CASSPTNQPQHF TGTGCCAGCAGCCCAACTAATCAGCCCCAGCATTTT
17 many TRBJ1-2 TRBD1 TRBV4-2 CASSPPPGTDLNYGYTF TGTGCCAGCAGCCCCCCGCCCGGGACAGACCTTAACTATGGCTACACCTTC
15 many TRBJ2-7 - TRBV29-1 CSVESGDTSSYEQYF TGCAGCGTTGAATCGGGGGATACGAGCTCCTACGAGCAGTACTTC
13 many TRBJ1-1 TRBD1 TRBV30 CAWSVAGGTEAFF TGTGCCTGGAGTGTGGCAGGGGGCACTGAAGCTTTCTTT
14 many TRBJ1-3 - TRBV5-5 CASTTTLDGNTIYF TGTGCCAGCACCACTACCTTGGACGGAAACACCATATATTTT
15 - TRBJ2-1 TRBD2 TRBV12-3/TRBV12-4 CASSLEMGLAGLPVF TGTGCCAGCAGCTTAGAAATGGGACTAGCGGGACTCCCGGTCTTC
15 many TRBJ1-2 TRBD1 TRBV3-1 CASSQGTTGTSGYTF TGTGCCAGCAGCCAAGGGACGACAGGGACTTCCGGCTACACCTTC
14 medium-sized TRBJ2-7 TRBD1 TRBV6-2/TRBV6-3 CASSWTGPRGEQYF TGTGCCAGCAGTTGGACAGGGCCCAGGGGCGAGCAGTACTTC
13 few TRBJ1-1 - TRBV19 CASSQVMNTEAFF TGTGCCAGTTCACAGGTAATGAACACTGAAGCTTTCTTT
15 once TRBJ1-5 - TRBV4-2 CASSPSMDSGQPQHF TGTGCCAGCAGCCCGTCCATGGACAGTGGCCAGCCCCAGCATTTT
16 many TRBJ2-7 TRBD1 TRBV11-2 CASSPTTGTGTYEQYF TGTGCCAGCAGCCCCACGACAGGGACAGGGACCTACGAGCAGTACTTC
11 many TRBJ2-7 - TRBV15 CATSIGYEQYF TGTGCCACCAGCATCGGATACGAGCAGTACTTC
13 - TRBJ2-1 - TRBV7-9 CASSFGVHSEQFF TGTGCCAGCAGCTTTGGGGTACACAGTGAGCAGTTCTTC
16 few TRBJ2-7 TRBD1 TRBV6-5 CASSYRTGTAHYEQYF TGTGCCAGCAGTTACCGAACCGGGACAGCACACTACGAGCAGTACTTC
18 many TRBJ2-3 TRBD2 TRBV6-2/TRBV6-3 CASSPPSGSTTSTDTQYF TGTGCCAGCAGTCCTCCCAGCGGGAGCACCACTAGCACAGATACGCAGTATTTT
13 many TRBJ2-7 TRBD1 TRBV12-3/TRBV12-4 CASRDRPDYEQYF TGTGCCAGCAGGGACAGGCCCGACTACGAGCAGTACTTC
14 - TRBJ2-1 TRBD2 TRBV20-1 CSASGGSIVDEQFF TGCAGTGCTAGCGGCGGGAGCATTGTCGATGAGCAGTTCTTT
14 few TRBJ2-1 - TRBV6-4 CASSWGGHNNEQFF TGTGCCAGCAGTTGGGGCGGACATAACAATGAGCAGTTCTTC
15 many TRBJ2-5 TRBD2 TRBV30 CAWSFTSGGLETQYF TGTGCCTGGAGTTTTACTAGCGGGGGGCTAGAGACCCAGTACTTC
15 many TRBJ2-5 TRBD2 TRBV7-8 CASSLAPAGVETQYF TGTGCCAGCAGCTTAGCACCAGCGGGAGTTGAGACCCAGTACTTC
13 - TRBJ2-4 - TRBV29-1 CSVEDLKKNIQYF TGCAGCGTTGAAGATCTTAAGAAAAACATTCAGTACTTC
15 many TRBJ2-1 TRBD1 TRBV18 CASSLGQHPYNEQFF TGTGCCAGCTCATTGGGACAGCACCCCTACAATGAGCAGTTCTTC